These T cell receptor beta chains were read from a single sample in a study of T cells in tumors after PD-1 blockade. TCRdb keeps only in-frame clones here, not all; method: immunoSEQ multiplex PCR. The table includes 4,000 to 5,500 clones, about 60% detected once. Specimen: tumor tissue, collected after anti-PD-1 treatment. The receptors come from a human donor with basal cell carcinoma. Both conserved end residues are part of each CDR3. Fields, in order: clone size, J gene, D gene, V gene, CDR3 protein, CDR3 DNA. The D gene is left open where the match is weak. For some rows the clone size is stated as once, few or many, or as a class when expanded; others skip it.

-,TRBJ2-7,TRBD2,TRBV27,CASSVGLGFEQYF,TGTGCCAGCAGTGTGGGACTAGGGTTCGAGCAGTACTTC
-,TRBJ1-6,-,TRBV27,CASSSRTSYNSPLHF,TGTGCCAGCAGCAGTAGAACCTCCTATAATTCACCCCTCCACTTT
few,TRBJ1-2,TRBD1,TRBV6-5,CASSTDREGDYGYTF,TGTGCCAGCAGTACCGACAGGGAGGGGGACTATGGCTACACCTTC
-,TRBJ2-1,-,TRBV7-6,CASSLFGGSEGEQFF,TGTGCCAGCAGCTTATTCGGGGGTAGCGAAGGAGAGCAGTTCTTC
-,TRBJ1-4,-,TRBV5-5,CASSLYGGAGEKLFF,TGTGCCAGCAGCTTGTATGGGGGCGCAGGAGAAAAACTGTTTTTT
-,TRBJ2-7,-,TRBV6-2/TRBV6-3,CASSYPHYEQYF,TGTGCCAGCAGTTACCCACACTACGAGCAGTACTTC
-,TRBJ1-2,TRBD1,TRBV6-4,CASSDTGQGINGYTF,TGTGCCAGCAGTGACACCGGACAGGGAATTAATGGCTACACCTTC
-,TRBJ2-7,TRBD2,TRBV18,CASSPRTGGYYEQYF,TGTGCCAGCTCACCACGCACGGGGGGTTACTACGAGCAGTACTTC
-,TRBJ2-4,-,TRBV7-2,CASSRDLAKNIQYF,TGTGCCAGCAGCCGGGACTTAGCCAAAAACATTCAGTACTTC
-,TRBJ2-2,-,TRBV7-2,CASSSQQNTGELFF,TGTGCCAGCAGCTCACAGCAAAACACCGGGGAGCTGTTTTTT
few,TRBJ2-3,-,TRBV9,CASSVLGESTDTQYF,TGTGCCAGCAGCGTATTGGGGGAAAGCACAGATACGCAGTATTTT
few,TRBJ2-2,-,TRBV7-9,CASSANPNTGELFF,TGTGCCAGCAGCGCTAACCCGAACACCGGGGAGCTGTTTTTT
-,TRBJ1-3,-,TRBV4-1,CASSQPDVPGGNTIYF,TGCGCCAGCAGCCAACCTGACGTTCCTGGAGGAAACACCATATATTTT
-,TRBJ1-3,-,TRBV6-6,CASSYSEGLGNTIYF,TGTGCCAGCAGTTACTCGGAGGGGCTTGGAAACACCATATATTTT
-,TRBJ1-2,-,TRBV10-3,CAISESRTRHDGYTF,TGTGCCATCAGTGAGTCGAGGACCCGACATGATGGCTACACCTTC
-,TRBJ1-1,-,TRBV7-8,CASSFRGGGPTEAFF,TGTGCCAGCAGCTTTAGGGGCGGGGGGCCCACTGAAGCTTTCTTT
-,TRBJ1-1,-,TRBV12-3/TRBV12-4,CASSKYPSEAFF,TGTGCCAGCAGTAAATACCCATCTGAAGCTTTCTTT
-,TRBJ1-1,-,TRBV4-3,CASSRVQGEAFF,TGCGCCAGCAGCCGGGTACAGGGCGAAGCTTTCTTT
few,TRBJ2-1,TRBD2,TRBV19,CASSKYSGGARDNEQFF,TGTGCCAGTAGTAAATATAGCGGGGGGGCCCGGGACAATGAGCAGTTCTTC
-,TRBJ1-2,TRBD1,TRBV15,CATSVNRGVNYGYTF,TGTGCCACCAGCGTCAACAGGGGGGTAAACTATGGCTACACCTTC
few,TRBJ2-3,TRBD2,TRBV5-5,CASSPLAGVAQYF,TGTGCCAGCAGCCCTCTAGCGGGGGTGGCGCAGTATTTT
few,TRBJ1-4,-,TRBV19,CASRDSLNEKLFF,TGTGCCAGTAGAGACAGCCTCAATGAAAAACTGTTTTTT
-,TRBJ2-4,TRBD2,TRBV6-2/TRBV6-3,CASSRTPSGGGTLAKNIQYF,TGTGCCAGCAGTCGTACCCCTAGCGGGGGGGGAACCCTAGCCAAAAACATTCAGTACTTC
-,TRBJ2-1,TRBD2,TRBV19,CASSIGTSGSDEQFF,TGTGCCAGTAGTATAGGGACTAGCGGGAGCGATGAGCAGTTCTTC
-,TRBJ1-3,-,TRBV7-9,CASRLRRGSGNTIYF,TGTGCCAGCAGACTCCGACGTGGCTCTGGAAACACCATATATTTT
-,TRBJ1-2,-,TRBV2,CATQIGGASYGYTF,TGTGCCACCCAAATTGGGGGCGCGAGCTATGGCTACACCTTC
few,TRBJ2-7,-,TRBV28,CASSPESLGSYEQYF,TGTGCCAGCAGCCCTGAGTCCCTGGGTTCCTACGAGCAGTACTTC
few,TRBJ2-1,-,TRBV27,CASSFGGVEQFF,TGTGCCAGCAGTTTTGGTGGCGTGGAGCAGTTCTTC
-,TRBJ2-7,-,TRBV19,CASSKDSGPRYEQYF,TGTGCCAGTAGTAAGGATAGCGGCCCTCGCTACGAGCAGTACTTC
-,TRBJ2-2,-,TRBV9,CASSVVAGNTGELFF,TGTGCCAGCAGCGTAGTAGCAGGGAACACCGGGGAGCTGTTTTTT
-,TRBJ2-3,TRBD2,TRBV7-3,CASSLTPPTSGGALDTQYF,TGTGCCAGCAGCTTAACCCCCCCGACTAGCGGGGGGGCCTTGGATACGCAGTATTTT
once,TRBJ2-5,-,TRBV28,CASSPALSGLKETQYF,TGTGCCAGCAGTCCCGCCTTGTCGGGCTTAAAAGAGACCCAGTACTTC
-,TRBJ2-7,-,TRBV6-5,CASSYQWGTYEQYF,TGTGCCAGCAGTTACCAGTGGGGAACCTACGAGCAGTACTTC
-,TRBJ2-1,-,TRBV29-1,CSVEVYRFGEQFF,TGCAGCGTTGAGGTATACAGGTTTGGGGAGCAGTTCTTC
-,TRBJ2-1,-,TRBV5-6,CASSPPGGESSYNEQFF,TGTGCCAGCAGCCCCCCCGGAGGGGAGAGCTCCTACAATGAGCAGTTCTTC
-,TRBJ2-2,TRBD1,TRBV5-1,CASSSWTGSGELFF,TGCGCCAGCAGCTCCTGGACAGGGTCCGGGGAGCTGTTTTTT
-,TRBJ2-1,TRBD2,TRBV5-4,CASSLGLAGGSYNEQFF,TGTGCCAGCAGCTTGGGACTAGCGGGGGGTTCTTACAATGAGCAGTTCTTC
-,TRBJ2-1,TRBD2,TRBV27,CASSSGLAGAQPFEKQFF,TGTGCCAGCAGTAGTGGACTAGCGGGAGCGCAACCATTCGAAAAGCAGTTCTTC
-,TRBJ2-7,-,TRBV5-6,CASSWESDPYEQYF,TGTGCCAGCAGCTGGGAAAGTGACCCCTACGAGCAGTACTTC
-,TRBJ1-1,-,TRBV3-1/TRBV3-2,CASSQVIGRTEAFF,TGTGCCAGCAGCCAAGTTATCGGGAGGACTGAAGCTTTCTTT